A single sample gave rise to the 20 T cell receptor beta chains below, sequenced in a study of shared clonotypes between healthy human individuals. Produced via immunoSEQ multiplex PCR; TCRdb's table is partial and in-frame only. Of about 320,000 clones listed, roughly 91% were seen once; the top ten hold under 20%. Sequencing was carried out using memory CD8+ T cells sorted from blood. Documented subset: CD45RO+ cells pooled with CCR7-negative TemRA cells. These receptors were collected from a man aged 18 to 35 in good health.

The chain uses TRBV10-3 and TRBJ2-7; 13 bases match TRBD2. V lost 6 bases, J lost 0 bases, and 2 bases stayed unmatched. Germline V gene data show CDR1 as ENHRY and CDR2 as SYGVKD. This CDR3 has 15 amino acids. CDR3 sequence reads: CAIRRTSGGSYEQYF. Here the CDR3 DNA reads TGTGCCATCAGGAGGACTAGCGGGGGCTCCTACGAGCAGTACTTC.

The V gene is TRBV6-1, the J gene TRBJ2-7, with a weak D call TRBD2 (6 bases). The CDR3 runs 12 residues. V shed 2 bases and J shed 6 bases, with 8 bases lying between them. Germline CDR1 reads MNHNS; CDR2 reads SASEGT. CDR3: CASSEWRVEQYF. CDR3 coding DNA: TGTGCCAGCAGTGAATGGAGGGTCGAGCAGTACTTC.

This clone appeared a few times. This chain links TRBV27 with TRBJ1-1; TRBD1 might be the D (6 bases). Trimming cost V 6 bases and J 5 bases, with 13 bases left between them. Germline lookup yields CDR1 MNHEY and CDR2 SMNVEV (reference sequence). The CDR3 spans 13 residues. CDR3 in amino acids: CASRTPGATEAFF. CDR3 in DNA: TGTGCCAGCAGGACCCCGGGGGCGACTGAAGCTTTCTTT.

This clone was detected many times. The genes are TRBV5-4 and TRBJ1-1, with 11 nucleotides matching TRBD1. Germline V lookup: CDR1 SGHNT, CDR2 YYREEE (reference sequence). The CDR3 has 15 amino acids. V lost 4 bases and J lost 3; bases outside the gene matches: 5. CDR3 residues: CASSGQGARDTEAFF. CDR3 DNA sequence: TGTGCCAGCAGCGGACAGGGGGCGAGGGACACTGAAGCTTTCTTT.

CDR3 coding DNA: TGTGCCTGGACGCTTCGGACAGGCCTCTATGGCTACACCTTC. This sequence encodes CAWTLRTGLYGYTF. The rearrangement joins TRBV30 to TRBJ1-2; TRBD1 matches 7 bases. Per the germline V gene, CDR1 is GTSNPN and CDR2 is SVGIG (reference sequence). The V gene end was trimmed by 4 bases and the J gene end by 4 bases; junction bases not matched to a gene: 9. CDR3 length equals 14 residues.

V usage is TRBV6-6 and J usage is TRBJ2-1; D unclear. The CDR3 covers 13 residues. V was cut by 10 bases and J by 6 bases, with 16 bases left in between. Per the germline V gene, CDR1 is MNHNY and CDR2 is SVGAGI (reference sequence). The DNA for the CDR3 is TGTGCCACGTACGGAGTTCCTGGCAATGAGCAGTTCTTC. Translating it yields CATYGVPGNEQFF.

The rearrangement links TRBV4-2 to TRBJ2-3; no clear D gene. This CDR3 is built from 15 residues. Germline CDR1 LGHNA, CDR2 YNFKEQ. V was pared by 5 bases and J by 3 bases, with 15 bases between. CDR3 sequence: CASSAPSITTDTQYF. CDR3 nucleotides: TGTGCCAGCAGCGCACCCAGTATTACGACAGATACGCAGTATTTT.

This chain links TRBV10-3 with TRBJ1-5, with 7 bases fitting TRBD1. This CDR3 spans 15 amino acids. V dropped 0 bases and J dropped 6; count of bases not matched to a gene: 5. Germline V gene data show CDR1 as ENHRY and CDR2 as SYGVKD. This chain's CDR3 is CAISESRGRGQPQHF. The CDR3 DNA sequence: TGTGCCATCAGTGAGTCAAGGGGGCGAGGTCAGCCCCAGCATTTT.

V is TRBV9 and J is TRBJ2-2, with D perhaps matching TRBD1 (6 bases). The CDR3 runs 15 residues. Trimming left V 1 base short and J 3 bases short, with 10 bases between. The germline gives CDR1 SGDLS, CDR2 YYNGEE. This chain's CDR3 is CASSVKRQDTGELFF. DNA of the CDR3: TGTGCCAGCAGCGTAAAACGACAGGACACCGGGGAGCTGTTTTTT.

The chain is built from TRBV7-9 and TRBJ1-4; no firm D call. This CDR3 has 16 residues. V shed 1 base and J shed 4 bases, with 13 bases lying between them. Germline V CDR1 and CDR2: SEHNR, FQNEAQ (reference sequence). CDR3 in DNA: TGTGCCAGCAGCTTAGGGCCGGTCCAAGGTAATGAAAAACTGTTTTTT. Encoded protein: CASSLGPVQGNEKLFF.

J is TRBJ2-3 and V is TRBV7-9; D remains ambiguous. The germline CDR1 and CDR2 sequences are SEHNR and FQNEAQ (reference sequence). The CDR3 runs 15 residues. Trimming cost V 7 bases and J 4 bases, with 18 bases left between them. CDR3 sequence: CASTPDGLGADTQYF. The CDR3 DNA follows: TGTGCCAGCACCCCTGACGGTCTTGGGGCAGATACGCAGTATTTT.

This chain uses TRBV11-2 with TRBJ2-1, with 7 bases matching TRBD2. V was pared by 1 base and J by 0 bases, with 0 bases of the junction left unmatched. The CDR3 sequence is 15 residues long. CDR1 is SGHAT and CDR2 is FQNNGV in the germline V gene. The CDR3 region has the DNA TGTGCCAGCAGCTTAGGCGGGAGCTCCTACAATGAGCAGTTCTTC. Translating gives CASSLGGSSYNEQFF.

V gene TRBV11-3 combines with J gene TRBJ1-1; D gene uncertain. Trimming took 2 bases from V and 7 from J, leaving 11 bases between them. The CDR3 has 13 residues. Germline V lookup: CDR1 SGHNT, CDR2 YENEEA. CDR3 amino acids: CASSLNHGFEAFF. Here the CDR3 DNA reads TGTGCCAGCAGCTTAAATCACGGGTTTGAAGCTTTCTTT.

This chain links TRBV28 with TRBJ1-1, with TRBD1 matching over 9 bases. The junction had 14 bases not matched to a gene; V was cut back by 6 bases and J by 6 bases. This CDR3 region has 16 residues. Looked up from germline, CDR1 is MDHEN and CDR2 is SYDVKM. The CDR3 nucleotides read TGTGCCAGCAGCCGCGGGACAGGGTGGCCGAGCCCTGAAGCTTTCTTT. Translating gives CASSRGTGWPSPEAFF. The entire variable domain, with the rest obtained from reference TRBV28 and TRBJ1-1, is as follows: DVKVTQSSRYLVKRTGEKVFLECVQDMDHENMFWYRQDPGLGLRLIYFSYDVKMKEKGDIPEGYSVSREKKERFSLILESASTNQTSMYLCASSRGTGWPSPEAFFGQGTRLTVV.

V gene TRBV5-4 combines with J gene TRBJ2-1; D gene unclear. This CDR3 has 12 residues. Germline V CDR1 and CDR2: SGHNT, YYREEE (reference sequence). V lost 0 bases, J lost 10 bases, and 8 bases lay in between. The CDR3 coding sequence is TGTGCCAGCAGCTTGGAGCTGGGGGAGCAGTTCTTC. It specifies CASSLELGEQFF.

The chain is built from TRBV14 and TRBJ2-3; D possibly corresponds to TRBD1 (5 bases). The CDR3 is 15 residues long. Germline loops: CDR1 SGHDN, CDR2 FVKESK. V lost 4 bases and J 2 bases, leaving 13 bases between the germline ends. This CDR3 is CASSPTRTPTDTQYF. CDR3 DNA sequence: TGTGCCAGCAGCCCTACCAGGACACCCACAGATACGCAGTATTTT. Looking up the rest from reference TRBV14 and TRBJ2-3 gives the full variable domain: EAGVTQFPSHSVIEKGQTVTLRCDPISGHDNLYWYRRVMGKEIKFLLHFVKESKQDESGMPNNRFLAERTGGTYSTLKVQPAELEDSGVYFCASSPTRTPTDTQYFGPGTRLTVL.

The V and J genes are TRBV7-9 and TRBJ2-7; unclear D gene. The length of the CDR3 is 13 residues. Between the trimmed V and J ends, which lost 4 bases and 5 bases, there was a span of 12 bases. CDR1 and CDR2 from the germline V gene are SEHNR and FQNEAQ (reference sequence). The CDR3 region has the DNA TGTGCCAGCAGCTCCGACGGGTCCCACGAGCAGTACTTC. Translating it yields CASSSDGSHEQYF.

The genes are TRBV7-2 and TRBJ2-7, with a tentative D call TRBD2 (5 bases). The CDR3 totals 15 residues. CDR1 and CDR2 (germline): SGHTA, FQGNSA. Trimming pared 5 bases from V and 0 bases from J, leaving 14 bases between. In nucleotides, the CDR3 is TGTGCCAGCAGCCCAGAAGGCGGGCCCTCCTACGAGCAGTACTTC. This codes for CASSPEGGPSYEQYF. Drawing the rest from reference TRBV7-2 and TRBJ2-7, the complete variable domain is GAGVSQSPSNKVTEKGKDVELRCDPISGHTALYWYRQSLGQGLEFLIYFQGNSAPDKSGLPSDRFSAERTGGSVSTLTIQRTQQEDSAVYLCASSPEGGPSYEQYFGPGTRLTVT.

The chain is built from TRBV5-1 and TRBJ2-5; 12 bases map to TRBD2. The CDR3 length is 16 residues. From germline, CDR1 is SGHRS and CDR2 YFSETQ. Trimming cost V 4 bases and J 5 bases; bases outside gene matches: 9. The CDR3 spells CASSEGTLAGGETQYF. The CDR3 DNA sequence: TGCGCCAGCAGCGAAGGAACCCTAGCGGGGGGGGAGACCCAGTACTTC.

The chain has TRBV29-1 and TRBJ2-1; D is uncertain. The CDR3 runs 13 residues. Germline-derived CDR1 and CDR2 are SQVTM and ANQGSEA. Deletions cut 3 bases from V and 6 bases from J, with 12 bases between. CDR3 nucleotides: TGCAGCGTTGAGAGGAACCCGGGCAATGAGCAGTTCTTC. This sequence encodes CSVERNPGNEQFF.